Below are 4 T cell receptor beta chains sequenced from a single sample in a study of T-cell memory formation after mild COVID-19. TCRdb processed the 5' RACE reads anew with MiXCR; each CDR3 protein has one entry. In the table there are some 320,000 distinct CDR3 sequences, around 15% of which are singletons. The sample taken for sequencing was PBMCs or a T cell subset sorted from them (not recorded which). All receptors come from a man younger than 30 who had mild COVID-19 (a few samples of this study predate the infection). Cell type and time point are not known.

This chain links TRBV6-2 or TRBV6-3 with TRBJ2-6, with D hard to call. Looked up from germline, CDR1 is MNHEY and CDR2 is SVGEGT. The CDR3 has 17 amino acids. Trimming shortened V by 6 bases and J by 0 bases, and 15 bases separated the two germline ends. The CDR3: CASRYRTASSGANVLTF. Here the CDR3 DNA reads TGTGCCAGCAGATACCGGACGGCCAGCTCTGGGGCCAACGTCCTGACTTTC.

This clonotype was seen many times. V gene TRBV6-5 combines with J gene TRBJ2-1, with D possibly TRBD1 on 6 matching bases. CDR3 length equals 19 residues. Germline V gives CDR1 MNHEY, CDR2 SVGAGI. Trimming shortened V by 0 bases and J by 3 bases, and 21 bases separated the two germline ends. This chain's CDR3 is CASSYSGWYRGSFYNEQFF. The CDR3 nucleotides are TGTGCCAGCAGTTACTCGGGTTGGTATAGGGGGTCATTCTACAATGAGCAGTTCTTC.

This clonotype was counted a few times. The V and J genes are TRBV20-1 and TRBJ2-5; 7 positions match TRBD1. The CDR3 is 15 residues long. V was pared by 2 bases and J by 2 bases, with 8 bases of the junction left unmatched. Germline V gene lookup returns CDR1 DFQATT and CDR2 SNEGSKA (reference sequence). The DNA of the CDR3 is TGCAGTGCTAGAATTCCGGGACAGAGTCAAGAGACCCAGTACTTC. Its protein is CSARIPGQSQETQYF.

This clonotype was detected only a few times. The chain carries TRBV7-9 and TRBJ2-3, with 13 positions matching TRBD2. Germline V lookup: CDR1 SEHNR, CDR2 FQNEAQ (reference sequence). The CDR3 runs to 16 residues. J was trimmed by 2 bases and V by 5 bases; bases with no gene match: 4. The CDR3 loop is CASSPGTSGVTDTQYF. As DNA, the CDR3 is TGTGCCAGCAGCCCTGGGACTAGCGGGGTCACAGATACGCAGTATTTT.